This is a list of T cell receptor beta chains from one sample in a study of blood T cell repertoires in COVID-19. Assay used: immunoSEQ multiplex PCR; TCRdb lists only in-frame clones, some missing. The sample carries over 200,000 clones, about four fifths recorded once. The specimen sequenced was peripheral blood. These TCRs come from a middle-aged man with active or convalescent COVID-19. Each CDR3 is given with its conserved first and last residue. Each record gives: J gene, D gene, V gene, clone size, CDR3 length, CDR3 DNA, CDR3 protein. The D gene is left open where the match is weak. A row's size may be missing; if present it is once, few, many or a size class.

j_gene: TRBJ2-7
d_gene: NA
v_gene: TRBV5-8
abundance: NA
len: 13
CDR3nt: TGTGCCAGCAGCTTAACGACTACCTACGAGCAGTACTTC
CDR3aa: CASSLTTTYEQYF

j_gene: TRBJ1-5
d_gene: NA
v_gene: TRBV6-1
abundance: NA
len: 14
CDR3nt: TGTGCCAGCAGTGACAGGGTCCTCCATCAGCCCCAGCATTTT
CDR3aa: CASSDRVLHQPQHF

j_gene: TRBJ2-1
d_gene: NA
v_gene: TRBV20-1
abundance: NA
len: 11
CDR3nt: TGCAGTGCTAGGGAGGGGTTTGAGCAGTTCTTC
CDR3aa: CSAREGFEQFF

j_gene: TRBJ1-1
d_gene: NA
v_gene: TRBV19
abundance: once
len: 14
CDR3nt: TGTGCCAGTAGGTCGTCGGGTCGGCACACTGAAGCTTTCTTT
CDR3aa: CASRSSGRHTEAFF

j_gene: TRBJ1-5
d_gene: NA
v_gene: TRBV6-2/TRBV6-3
abundance: NA
len: 13
CDR3nt: TGTGCCAGCAGTTACGGGGCAGATCAGCCCCAGCATTTT
CDR3aa: CASSYGADQPQHF

j_gene: TRBJ2-5
d_gene: NA
v_gene: TRBV9
abundance: NA
len: 13
CDR3nt: TGTGCCAGCAGCGGGACAGTCCAAGAGACCCAGTACTTC
CDR3aa: CASSGTVQETQYF

j_gene: TRBJ1-1
d_gene: NA
v_gene: TRBV14
abundance: NA
len: 15
CDR3nt: TGTGCCAGCAGCCAAAGCTGGGGGCTGAGGACTGAAGCTTTCTTT
CDR3aa: CASSQSWGLRTEAFF

j_gene: TRBJ2-7
d_gene: TRBD2
v_gene: TRBV24-1
abundance: NA
len: 16
CDR3nt: TGTGCCACCAGTGATACGGCGGGAGGCCACGGCTACGAGCAGTACTTC
CDR3aa: CATSDTAGGHGYEQYF

j_gene: TRBJ2-5
d_gene: TRBD2
v_gene: TRBV3-1/TRBV3-2
abundance: NA
len: 14
CDR3nt: TGTGCCAGCAGCACAAGCGGGGAAGGGGAGACCCAGTACTTC
CDR3aa: CASSTSGEGETQYF

j_gene: TRBJ2-3
d_gene: NA
v_gene: TRBV10-3
abundance: NA
len: 17
CDR3nt: TGTGCCATCAACCACACCGGGCCTAAGAGGGTCCCAGATACGCAGTATTTT
CDR3aa: CAINHTGPKRVPDTQYF

j_gene: TRBJ2-3
d_gene: TRBD2
v_gene: TRBV7-9
abundance: NA
len: 16
CDR3nt: TGTGCCAGCAGCCAAGCCGGACTAGCGGGCACAGATACGCAGTATTTT
CDR3aa: CASSQAGLAGTDTQYF

j_gene: TRBJ2-7
d_gene: TRBD1
v_gene: TRBV5-1
abundance: NA
len: 15
CDR3nt: TGCGCCAGCAGCTTGGGACAGGGGGCTATGGACGAGCAGTACTTC
CDR3aa: CASSLGQGAMDEQYF

j_gene: TRBJ1-1
d_gene: NA
v_gene: TRBV6-5
abundance: NA
len: 12
CDR3nt: TGTGCCAGCAGTCTCCTCGGGACACAAGCTTTCTTT
CDR3aa: CASSLLGTQAFF

j_gene: TRBJ2-7
d_gene: TRBD2
v_gene: TRBV29-1
abundance: once
len: 15
CDR3nt: TGCAGCGTTGTATGGGAGCGGGGCCCCTCCTACGAGCAGTACTTC
CDR3aa: CSVVWERGPSYEQYF

j_gene: TRBJ1-5
d_gene: NA
v_gene: TRBV5-5
abundance: once
len: 15
CDR3nt: TGTGCCAGCAGCGCCGGGAGGTCCAGCGATCAGCCCCAGCATTTT
CDR3aa: CASSAGRSSDQPQHF

j_gene: TRBJ1-1
d_gene: NA
v_gene: TRBV6-5
abundance: NA
len: 14
CDR3nt: TGTGCCAGCAGCCCAGGGTCCCTCAACACTGAAGCTTTCTTT
CDR3aa: CASSPGSLNTEAFF

j_gene: TRBJ2-7
d_gene: NA
v_gene: TRBV11-2
abundance: NA
len: 14
CDR3nt: TGTGCCAGCAGCCCTCCGGGCAGGGTCTACGAGCAGTACTTC
CDR3aa: CASSPPGRVYEQYF

j_gene: TRBJ2-1
d_gene: TRBD2
v_gene: TRBV7-9
abundance: NA
len: 17
CDR3nt: TGTGCCAGCAGCTTAGCGCGGGGACTAGCGGGAGGAAATGAGCAGTTCTTC
CDR3aa: CASSLARGLAGGNEQFF

j_gene: TRBJ1-5
d_gene: NA
v_gene: TRBV6-5
abundance: NA
len: 15
CDR3nt: TGTGCCAGCAGAGCCATGAGCGGGGGAATCAGCCCCCAGCATTTT
CDR3aa: CASRAMSGGISPQHF

j_gene: TRBJ1-1
d_gene: TRBD1
v_gene: TRBV18
abundance: NA
len: 15
CDR3nt: TGTGCCAGCTCACCGGGACAGGGTATGGGGACTGAAGCTTTCTTT
CDR3aa: CASSPGQGMGTEAFF

j_gene: TRBJ2-1
d_gene: TRBD2
v_gene: TRBV3-1/TRBV3-2
abundance: NA
len: 15
CDR3nt: TGTGCCAGCAGCCAAGCAGCGGGAGGTTACAATGAGCAGTTCTTC
CDR3aa: CASSQAAGGYNEQFF

j_gene: TRBJ2-5
d_gene: TRBD2
v_gene: TRBV20-1
abundance: NA
len: 15
CDR3nt: TGCAGTGCTAGTAGGCTAGCGGGGGAATTAGAGACCCAGTACTTC
CDR3aa: CSASRLAGELETQYF